Each of the 30 T cell receptor beta chains below was sequenced from the same sample in a study of blood T cell repertoires in COVID-19 (TCRdb year 2020). Library generation was performed with the immunoSEQ multiplex PCR assay. TCRdb carries this immuneACCESS record with in-frame sequences only. Its versions omit some clonotypes, under half of them owing to an unresolved V gene in the studies checked, with the rest unexplained. This sample lists about 200,000 clones; 87% were detected once. Of the sample, approximately 2.1% falls within the top ten clones. Material: PBMCs or T cells enriched from blood (not recorded which). These receptors came from a woman in her thirties who had recovered from COVID-19.

The J gene is TRBJ1-6, the V gene TRBV7-2; 7 bases align to TRBD1. CDR3 size: 15 residues. Trimming at V came to 5 bases and at J to 6 bases, leaving 7 bases not matched to a gene. The V gene's germline CDR1 is SGHTA and CDR2 FQGNSA. CDR3 sequence (DNA): TGTGCCAGCAGCCCACGGGACAGCCTTAATTCACCCCTCCACTTT. It is translated as CASSPRDSLNSPLHF. Full variable domain (missing parts from reference TRBV7-2 and TRBJ1-6): GAGVSQSPSNKVTEKGKDVELRCDPISGHTALYWYRQSLGQGLEFLIYFQGNSAPDKSGLPSDRFSAERTGGSVSTLTIQRTQQEDSAVYLCASSPRDSLNSPLHFGNGTRLTVT.

The rearrangement uses TRBV6-5 and TRBJ2-1, with TRBD2 matching 15 bases. The V and J ends lost 5 bases and 6 bases, in that order; junction bases with no gene match: 2. This CDR3 spans 15 amino acids. The V gene's germline CDR1 is MNHEY and CDR2 SVGAGI. The CDR3 sequence is CASSRTSGGVNEQFF. CDR3 sequence (DNA): TGTGCCAGCAGTCGGACTAGCGGGGGGGTCAATGAGCAGTTCTTC.

This chain connects TRBV7-8 to TRBJ2-3, with D possibly being TRBD2 (6 bases). This CDR3 has 19 residues. Germline CDR1 is SGHVS and CDR2 is FQNEAQ. With 5 bases removed from V and 0 bases from J, the gap between germline ends came to 24 bases. The CDR3 DNA reads as TGTGCCAGCAGCGGATTTAGCGATCTGAGCGGGTACAGCACAGATACGCAGTATTTT. It specifies CASSGFSDLSGYSTDTQYF. Full variable domain (missing parts from reference TRBV7-8 and TRBJ2-3): GAGVSQSPRYKVAKRGQDVALRCDPISGHVSLFWYQQALGQGPEFLTYFQNEAQLDKSGLPSDRFFAERPEGSVSTLKIQRTQQEDSAVYLCASSGFSDLSGYSTDTQYFGPGTRLTVL.

The chain joins TRBV20-1 to TRBJ1-2; tentative D call: TRBD1 (5 bases). Per germline, CDR1 DFQATT and CDR2 SNEGSKA (reference sequence). Trimming cost V 3 bases and J 4 bases, with 6 bases left between them. The CDR3 has 11 residues. CDR3 amino acids: CSARDIYGYTF. CDR3 DNA sequence: TGCAGTGCTAGGGACATCTATGGCTACACCTTC.

The sample holds a few counts of this clone. This chain uses TRBV5-1 with TRBJ2-1; 8 bases are shared with TRBD2. This CDR3 comprises 16 residues. V shed 0 bases and J 1 base; nucleotides not matched to a gene: 3. Germline V gene data show CDR1 as SGHRS and CDR2 as YFSETQ. CDR3 region: CASSLVIAGSYNEQFF. CDR3 sequence (DNA): TGCGCCAGCAGCTTGGTAATAGCGGGATCCTACAATGAGCAGTTCTTC.

This rearrangement joins TRBV6-5 to TRBJ2-7; 7 positions agree with TRBD2. V was clipped by 4 bases and J by 0 bases; unmatched bases: 3. The CDR3 loop spans 14 amino acids. The V gene's germline CDR1 is MNHEY and CDR2 SVGAGI. The CDR3 DNA sequence: TGTGCCAGCAGTTGGACTAGGAGCTCCTACGAGCAGTACTTC. Protein product: CASSWTRSSYEQYF.

The V gene is TRBV24-1, the J gene TRBJ1-2; D possibly corresponds to TRBD1 (6 bases). The CDR3 has 15 amino acids. V shed 3 bases and J shed 1 base, with 11 bases lying between them. The germline V gene has CDR1 KGHDR and CDR2 SFDVKD. The DNA of the CDR3 is TGTGCCACCAGTGATACCGAGGACAGTAACTATGGCTACACCTTC. Translation: CATSDTEDSNYGYTF.

The chain recombines TRBV4-1 with TRBJ2-7; possibly TRBD2 for D (6 bases). Germline CDR1 MGHRA, CDR2 YSYEKL. The CDR3 extends over 15 amino acids. V was trimmed by 5 bases and J by 0 bases, leaving 14 bases between them. The CDR3 sequence: CASSSSRLGSYEQYF. CDR3 sequence (DNA): TGCGCCAGCAGCTCCTCCCGACTAGGCTCCTACGAGCAGTACTTC.

The rearrangement links TRBV7-9 to TRBJ1-5; D gene ambiguous. Trimming stripped 4 bases from V and 3 bases from J, with 10 bases between. The CDR3 runs to 14 residues. Per germline, CDR1 SEHNR and CDR2 FQNEAQ (reference sequence). The CDR3 loop is CASSSLVDNQPQHF. CDR3 in DNA: TGTGCCAGCAGCTCGTTAGTTGACAATCAGCCCCAGCATTTT.

The sample holds a few counts of this clone. The J gene is TRBJ2-3, the V gene TRBV9, with 8 bases that match TRBD1. The V and J ends lost 4 bases and 3 bases, in that order; junction bases with no gene match: 10. Germline V lookup: CDR1 SGDLS, CDR2 YYNGEE. The CDR3 consists of 16 residues. CDR3 sequence reads: CASSPKADRDTDTQYF. The CDR3 DNA follows: TGTGCCAGCAGCCCGAAGGCGGACAGGGATACAGATACGCAGTATTTT. Complete variable domain (other parts from reference TRBV9 and TRBJ2-3): DSGVTQTPKHLITATGQRVTLRCSPRSGDLSVYWYQQSLDQGLQFLIQYYNGEERAKGNILERFSAQQFPDLHSELNLSSLELGDSALYFCASSPKADRDTDTQYFGPGTRLTVL.

This chain links TRBV25-1 with TRBJ1-2; tentative D call: TRBD1 (6 bases). The germline V and J ends were trimmed by 6 bases and 0 bases, with 11 bases remaining between them. Germline V gene lookup returns CDR1 MGHDK and CDR2 SYGVNS. The CDR3 extends over 14 amino acids. The CDR3 reads CASRGDTSNYGYTF. CDR3 nucleotides: TGTGCCAGCAGGGGGGACACGTCTAACTATGGCTACACCTTC.

The chain uses TRBV19 and TRBJ1-6; D call uncertain. The germline CDR1 and CDR2 sequences are LNHDA and SQIVND (reference sequence). This CDR3 comprises 14 residues. V was shortened by 6 bases and J by 0 bases, with 6 bases between the two germline ends. The CDR3 loop is CASRMSSYNSPLHF. CDR3 bases: TGTGCCAGTAGGATGAGCTCCTATAATTCACCCCTCCACTTT.

This clone was detected only once. The chain joins TRBV4-1 to TRBJ2-5; D unclear. Looked up from germline, CDR1 is MGHRA and CDR2 is YSYEKL. The V end was cut by 1 base, the J end by 1 base, with 7 bases between. CDR3 size: 14 residues. CDR3 loop: CASSQGGGQETQYF. CDR3 coding DNA: TGCGCCAGCAGCCAAGGTGGCGGCCAAGAGACCCAGTACTTC.

The CDR3: CASSQGSSGGAWETQYF. CDR3 DNA: TGTGCCAGCAGCCAAGGATCTAGCGGGGGGGCCTGGGAGACCCAGTACTTC. The chain joins TRBV3-1 (or the pseudogene TRBV3-2) to TRBJ2-5; TRBD2 matches at 12 bases. The V gene end was trimmed by 1 base and the J gene end by 5 bases; junction bases not matched to a gene: 8. Per the germline V gene, CDR1 is LGHDT and CDR2 is YNNKEL (reference sequence). The CDR3 runs to 17 residues.

This chain connects TRBV19 to TRBJ1-1, with D perhaps matching TRBD1 (6 bases). Trimming took 3 bases from V and 4 from J, leaving 12 bases between them. Germline V gene sequence: CDR1 LNHDA, CDR2 SQIVND (reference sequence). CDR3 length: 14 amino acids. As DNA, the CDR3 is TGTGCCAGTAGTATTCGTTCAGGGGTCACTGAAGCTTTCTTT. Translation gives CASSIRSGVTEAFF. The complete variable domain, with remaining parts taken from reference TRBV19 and TRBJ1-1, reads DGGITQSPKYLFRKEGQNVTLSCEQNLNHDAMYWYRQDPGQGLRLIYYSQIVNDFQKGDIAEGYSVSREKKESFPLTVTSAQKNPTAFYLCASSIRSGVTEAFFGQGTRLTVV.

The chain links TRBV16 to TRBJ2-1; 7 bases agree with TRBD2. Germline CDR1 is KGHSY and CDR2 is FQNENV. V gave up 2 bases and J gave up 7 bases; unmatched junction bases: 14. The CDR3 contains 17 residues. The chain's CDR3 is CASSQLPGAGEENEQFF. The CDR3 bases are TGTGCCAGCAGCCAACTCCCTGGGGCGGGAGAGGAGAATGAGCAGTTCTTC.

This CDR3 is CASSRQASRANEKLFF. The CDR3 coding sequence is TGTGCCAGCAGCCGTCAGGCCTCCAGGGCTAATGAAAAACTGTTTTTT. V gene TRBV7-2 combines with J gene TRBJ1-4; tentatively, D is TRBD1 (5 bases). Germline V gene sequence: CDR1 SGHTA, CDR2 FQGNSA. The CDR3 length is 16 residues. The ends were cut back, 5 bases at V and 3 bases at J, with 16 bases in the middle.

The V call is TRBV6-5, the J call TRBJ2-3, with 10 bases aligning to TRBD1. Germline loops: CDR1 MNHEY, CDR2 SVGAGI. The ends lost 5 bases at V and 3 bases at J; junction bases unmatched: 5. There are 15 residues in the CDR3. The CDR3 DNA reads TGTGCCAGCAGTCGGGACAGGGGATCAACAGATACGCAGTATTTT. Translation gives CASSRDRGSTDTQYF.

The V and J genes are TRBV4-3 and TRBJ1-1; 7 bases match TRBD1. The germline V gene encodes CDR1 LGHNA and CDR2 YSLEER. Trimming at V came to 4 bases and at J to 4 bases, leaving 6 bases not matched to a gene. CDR3 size: 14 residues. This chain's CDR3 is CASSRDREGTEAFF. Here the CDR3 DNA reads TGCGCCAGCAGCCGAGACAGGGAGGGCACTGAAGCTTTCTTT.

V and J are TRBV24-1 and TRBJ1-2; 8 bases line up with TRBD1. Germline V gene data show CDR1 as KGHDR and CDR2 as SFDVKD. CDR3 length: 16 amino acids. Trimming took 4 bases from V and 5 from J; bases not matched to a gene: 11. CDR3 bases: TGTGCCACCAGTGAGTCTTATACAGGGGGATGGTATGGCTACACCTTC. Translating gives CATSESYTGGWYGYTF.

Comment on this clone: This specimen includes other DNA sequences encoding the same CDR3. This chain connects TRBV5-1 to TRBJ1-1; D unresolved. The germline V and J ends were trimmed by 0 bases and 1 base, with 7 bases remaining between them. CDR3 length: 14 residues. Germline V gives CDR1 SGHRS, CDR2 YFSETQ. CDR3 DNA: TGCGCCAGCAGCTTGGATACGGGGAACACTGAAGCTTTCTTT. Protein: CASSLDTGNTEAFF.

The chain employs TRBV7-9 and TRBJ2-1, with D hard to call. Germline CDR1 reads SEHNR; CDR2 reads FQNEAQ (reference sequence). The V and J ends lost 1 base and 10 bases respectively, with 11 bases between them. This CDR3 has 13 residues. The CDR3 here is CASSLGGQGEQFF. The CDR3 bases are TGTGCCAGCAGCTTAGGAGGTCAAGGAGAGCAGTTCTTC. Full variable domain (rest looked up from reference TRBV7-9 and TRBJ2-1): DTGVSQNPRHKITKRGQNVTFRCDPISEHNRLYWYRQTLGQGPEFLTYFQNEAQLEKSRLLSDRFSAERPKGSFSTLEIQRTEQGDSAMYLCASSLGGQGEQFFGPGTRLTVL.

The chain uses TRBV4-1 and TRBJ1-1; D uncertain. This CDR3 spans 12 amino acids. The V gene's germline CDR1 is MGHRA and CDR2 YSYEKL. With 4 bases removed from V and 8 bases from J, the gap between germline ends came to 11 bases. Here the CDR3 DNA reads TGCGCCAGCAGCCTTACCAACAGAGAAGCTTTCTTT. Its protein product is CASSLTNREAFF.

The DNA of the CDR3 is TGTGCCAGCAGTCCGGACAGGGGGAATCAGCCCCAGCATTTT. Residues: CASSPDRGNQPQHF. The chain employs TRBV6-5 and TRBJ1-5; 10 bases map to TRBD1. This CDR3 spans 14 amino acids. The germline V gene has CDR1 MNHEY and CDR2 SVGAGI. V trimming: 5 bases; J trimming: 4 bases; junction bases outside the gene matches: 2.

The CDR3 nucleotides read TGTGCCAGCAGCCAAGATCTTCGAGAGAACACTGAAGCTTTCTTT. Its protein is CASSQDLRENTEAFF. V usage is TRBV4-2 and J usage is TRBJ1-1; D remains unclear. The CDR3 totals 15 residues. With 0 bases removed from V and 1 base from J, the gap between germline ends came to 9 bases. CDR1 and CDR2 from the germline V gene are LGHNA and YNFKEQ.

This sequence joins TRBV24-1 and TRBJ2-3; the D gene is possibly TRBD2 (7 bases). This CDR3 region has 16 residues. Germline CDR1 KGHDR, CDR2 SFDVKD. V was clipped by 6 bases and J by 1 base, with 16 bases between them. This chain's CDR3 is CATSNPEGGRTDTQYF. CDR3 DNA sequence: TGTGCCACCAGTAACCCGGAGGGGGGGCGCACAGATACGCAGTATTTT.

Here the CDR3 DNA reads TGTGCCAGCAGCCAAGGGACGGGGGGATACGCTGGAAACACCATATATTTT. This gives the protein CASSQGTGGYAGNTIYF. The chain links TRBV14 to TRBJ1-3, with D possibly matching TRBD1 (5 bases). Germline CDR1 SGHDN, CDR2 FVKESK. V lost 1 base to trimming and J lost 2 bases, with 15 bases between them. This CDR3 has 17 amino acids.

The rearrangement links TRBV12-5 to TRBJ1-2; 8 positions match TRBD1. The J segment lost 7 bases and the V segment lost 3 bases, leaving 7 bases of the junction unmatched. The CDR3 is made up of 14 amino acids. The germline CDR1 and CDR2 sequences are LGHNT and FRNRAP. The CDR3 spells CASGFFQGAVGYTF. The CDR3 nucleotides read TGTGCTAGTGGTTTTTTTCAGGGGGCAGTTGGCTACACCTTC. Together with reference TRBV12-5 and TRBJ1-2, the CDR3 gives the full variable domain: DARVTQTPRHKVTEMGQEVTMRCQPILGHNTVFWYRQTMMQGLELLAYFRNRAPLDDSGMPKDRFSAEMPDATLATLKIQPSEPRDSAVYFCASGFFQGAVGYTFGSGTRLTVV.

This chain links TRBV18 with TRBJ2-2, with D unclear. The germline gives CDR1 KGHSH, CDR2 LQKENI. The V end lost 6 bases, the J end lost 3 bases, and 11 bases lay between the germline ends. There are 14 residues in the CDR3. CDR3 sequence reads: CASSQSADTGELFF. In DNA, the CDR3 is TGTGCCAGCTCGCAGTCGGCGGACACCGGGGAGCTGTTTTTT.

The chain couples TRBV7-9 to TRBJ1-1; D is undetermined. CDR3 length: 15 residues. Trimming cost V 4 bases and J 5 bases, with 17 bases left between them. Germline lookup yields CDR1 SEHNR and CDR2 FQNEAQ (reference sequence). DNA of the CDR3: TGTGCCAGCAGCTCTGAGTTTAACGAACGGACTGAAGCTTTCTTT. Translating it yields CASSSEFNERTEAFF.